This section outlines one TCR beta chain sequence together with its context. The antigen is undetermined. The PCR made use of 60 Vbeta and 13 Jbeta primers. Only in-frame clones appear in the TCRdb table, and some are missing; sequencing was by immunoSEQ multiplex PCR. The sample includes about 220,000 clones, 70% to 80% of them seen just once. These data belong to a study of cytomegalovirus exposure and HLA in healthy donors. Overall study findings and caveats: The authors enumerated over 150 TCR beta chains as linked to cytomegalovirus.

Germline CDR1 is MNHNY and CDR2 is SVGAGI (reference sequence). CDR3 length equals 11 residues. The V end lost 10 bases, the J end lost 4 bases, and 7 bases lay between the germline ends. The sequence came from a woman in her twenties or thirties in good health and CMV-seronegative. The gene calls are TRBV6-6 and TRBJ2-2; no firm D call. The sample comprised PBMCs. The CDR3, as DNA: TGTGCCACGAGAGGCACCGGGGAGCTGTTTTTT. Its translation is CATRGTGELFF.